These 22 T cell receptor beta chains originate from one sample sequenced in a study of post-analysis software for immune sequencing data. General study results and limits: Patients showed TRBV5-6, TRBV5-1 and TRBV20-1 among roughly 5 TRBV segments more frequent than in controls.

No antigens are known for them. Presence of unique molecular identifiers characterized the TCR beta cDNA libraries. TCRdb reanalysed the PCR reads using MiXCR and keeps one entry per CDR3 protein. Of about 820,000 distinct CDR3 sequences in the sample, 53% are singletons; the top ten hold around 4.5%. The sample was blood. These TCRs come from a girl aged 5 to 17 with multiple sclerosis.

J is TRBJ2-3 and V is TRBV4-1; the D is unclear. V was cut by 0 bases and J by 5 bases, with 6 bases left in between. This CDR3 has 13 residues. Germline CDR1 MGHRA, CDR2 YSYEKL. The DNA of the CDR3 is TGCGCCAGCAGCCAAGAGCCGAGAGATACGCAGTATTTT. This gives the protein CASSQEPRDTQYF.

The genes are TRBV20-1 and TRBJ1-5, with D possibly being TRBD1 (5 bases). Germline CDR1 is DFQATT and CDR2 is SNEGSKA (reference sequence). The V and J ends lost 1 base and 9 bases respectively, with 13 bases between them. CDR3 length: 13 amino acids. In DNA form, the CDR3 reads TGCAGTGCTAGAGGGGACCGAGTCTTGCCCCAGCATTTT. Protein sequence: CSARGDRVLPQHF.

In this sample, this clonotype turned up once. This clone may be a read error of a much larger clone one base away. This rearrangement joins TRBV6-4 to TRBJ2-3, with 11 bases that match TRBD2. The CDR3 covers 15 residues. Germline CDR1 reads MRHNA; CDR2 reads SNTAGT. CDR3 residues: CAGSAGTSGTDTQYF. The DNA of the CDR3 is TGTGCCGGCAGTGCCGGGACTAGCGGAACAGATACGCAGTATTTT.

Only a few counts were recorded for this clonotype. This chain uses TRBV20-1 with TRBJ1-4, with D possibly matching TRBD1 (6 bases). The CDR3 loop spans 13 amino acids. Germline CDR1 and CDR2: DFQATT and SNEGSKA (reference sequence). The germline V and J ends were trimmed by 1 base and 6 bases, with 9 bases remaining between them. This CDR3 reads CSARGGQDEKLFF. The CDR3 DNA is TGCAGTGCTAGAGGGGGGCAGGATGAAAAACTGTTTTTT.

The gene calls are TRBV5-1 and TRBJ2-5; TRBD1 matches at 7 bases. The CDR3 has 15 amino acids. Germline V gene sequence: CDR1 SGHRS, CDR2 YFSETQ. The V and J ends lost 0 bases and 1 base, in that order; junction bases with no gene match: 3. The CDR3 sequence: CASSLEPGGQETQYF. CDR3 in DNA: TGCGCCAGCAGCTTGGAGCCAGGGGGCCAAGAGACCCAGTACTTC.

This clonotype was detected a few times. The rearrangement links TRBV25-1 to TRBJ2-3, with D possibly being TRBD2 (6 bases). Germline loops: CDR1 MGHDK, CDR2 SYGVNS. Trimming took off 1 base at V and 5 bases at J, with 10 bases between the two ends. The CDR3 totals 14 residues. Here the CDR3 reads CASSESDGGDTQYF. CDR3 nucleotide sequence: TGTGCCAGCAGTGAATCGGACGGGGGAGATACGCAGTATTTT.

In the case of this clonotype: Sequence at one end of the junction differs from germline and may be a read error. The genes are TRBV6-5 and TRBJ2-2; 7 bases align to TRBD2. From germline, CDR1 is MNHEY and CDR2 SVGAGI. The CDR3 extends over 13 amino acids. The CDR3 region has the DNA TGTGCCAGCAGTTACAACAAGGGCGGGGGGCTGTTTTTT. Translating it yields CASSYNKGGGLFF.

This clonotype appeared once. This chain uses TRBV3-1 with TRBJ2-7, with 12 bases matching TRBD2. J gave up 2 bases and V 2 bases, and 16 bases lay outside the gene matches. This CDR3 is 20 amino acids long. From germline, CDR1 is LGHDT and CDR2 YNNKEL (reference sequence). The CDR3 region is CASSQPLTSGRTQVTYEQYF. The CDR3 DNA follows: TGTGCCAGCAGCCAACCCTTAACTAGCGGGAGGACGCAGGTCACCTACGAGCAGTACTTC.

This clonotype was recorded a few times. CDR3 nucleotides: TGCGCCAGCAGCTTGACTCCCTTGTGGGGGGCACAGACCCAGTACTTC. Its translation: CASSLTPLWGAQTQYF. The chain has TRBV5-1 and TRBJ2-5; D might be TRBD1 or TRBD2, each matching 6 bases. V lost 1 base and J 6 bases, leaving 19 bases between the germline ends. This CDR3 is built from 16 residues. The germline V gene has CDR1 SGHRS and CDR2 YFSETQ. The variable domain in full, with the rest retrieved from reference TRBV5-1 and TRBJ2-5, is KAGVTQTPRYLIKTRGQQVTLSCSPISGHRSVSWYQQTPGQGLQFLFEYFSETQRNKGNFPGRFSGRQFSNSRSEMNVSTLELGDSALYLCASSLTPLWGAQTQYFGPGTRLLVL.

J is TRBJ2-5 and V is TRBV7-2, with 11 bases fitting TRBD2. Germline trimming cut 6 bases from V and 11 bases from J; bases unmatched to any gene: 14. The CDR3 has 15 residues. Germline V gene data show CDR1 as SGHTA and CDR2 as FQGNSA. The CDR3 here is CASRLAGAQGGEQYF. The CDR3 coding sequence is TGTGCCAGCAGACTAGCGGGGGCTCAAGGGGGTGAGCAGTACTTC. Together with reference TRBV7-2 and TRBJ2-5, the CDR3 gives the full variable domain: GAGVSQSPSNKVTEKGKDVELRCDPISGHTALYWYRQSLGQGLEFLIYFQGNSAPDKSGLPSDRFSAERTGGSVSTLTIQRTQQEDSAVYLCASRLAGAQGGEQYFGPGTRLLVL.

The CDR3 spells CATSRRFGTEAFF. The CDR3 nucleotides read TGTGCCACCAGCAGGCGTTTTGGGACTGAAGCTTTCTTT. The chain is built from TRBV15 and TRBJ1-1; D call uncertain. Trimming took 3 bases from V and 5 from J, leaving 10 bases between them. The CDR3 consists of 13 residues. Germline V lookup: CDR1 LNHNV, CDR2 YYDKDF (reference sequence).

This chain uses TRBV6-6 with TRBJ2-4; D remains unclear. The CDR3 has 13 residues. Trimming removed 5 bases from V and 6 bases from J, with 11 bases in between. Per the germline V gene, CDR1 is MNHNY and CDR2 is SVGAGI (reference sequence). The CDR3 DNA reads TGTGCCAGCAGTCCAACCCCCGCAAACATTCAGTACTTC. Translating gives CASSPTPANIQYF.

Only a few counts were recorded for this clonotype. The genes are TRBV27 and TRBJ2-5; no clear D. V was cut by 3 bases and J by 2 bases, with 10 bases left in between. CDR1 and CDR2 (germline): MNHEY, SMNVEV (reference sequence). The CDR3 has 14 amino acids. The CDR3 sequence is CASSFISAQETQYF. The CDR3 DNA reads TGTGCCAGCAGTTTTATCTCAGCACAAGAGACCCAGTACTTC.

CDR3 nucleotide sequence: TGTGCCAGCAGCACCCTAAATGCGAATGAGCAGTTCTTC. Translating gives CASSTLNANEQFF. The chain links TRBV5-5 to TRBJ2-1; no firm D call. The V and J ends lost 4 bases and 7 bases respectively, with 12 bases between them. This CDR3 region has 13 residues. Germline V gene lookup returns CDR1 SGHKS and CDR2 YYEKEE (reference sequence).

This clonotype was picked up one time. The CDR3 region has the DNA TGTGCCAGCTGGACAGGGGGCGATGAGCAGTTCTTC. It encodes CASWTGGDEQFF. The rearrangement links TRBV27 to TRBJ2-1, with TRBD1 identical over 11 bases. Germline lookup yields CDR1 MNHEY and CDR2 SMNVEV (reference sequence). The V gene end was trimmed by 8 bases and the J gene end by 8 bases; junction bases not matched to a gene: 2. The CDR3 sequence is 12 residues long.

The genes are TRBV5-6 and TRBJ2-7; TRBD2 is a possible D gene (5 bases). This CDR3 has 16 residues. Trimming removed 1 base from V and 7 bases from J, with 21 bases in between. Germline V gene sequence: CDR1 SGHDT, CDR2 YYEEEE. The CDR3 loop reads CASSLISRGRPGEQYF. CDR3 DNA sequence: TGTGCCAGCAGCTTGATCTCTCGCGGTCGACCGGGGGAGCAGTACTTC.

The chain combines TRBV6-2 or TRBV6-3 with TRBJ2-1, with 10 bases identical to TRBD2. The J segment lost 4 bases and the V segment lost 0 bases, leaving 3 bases of the junction unmatched. The CDR3 has 16 amino acids. Germline values: CDR1 MNHEY, CDR2 SVGEGT. CDR3 DNA sequence: TGTGCCAGCAGTTACTCGATAGCGGGAGGTTACAATGAGCAGTTCTTC. It specifies CASSYSIAGGYNEQFF.

The rearrangement joins TRBV5-1 to TRBJ2-5; perhaps TRBD1 as D (6 bases). The germline CDR1 and CDR2 sequences are SGHRS and YFSETQ. V dropped 4 bases and J dropped 3 bases, with 13 bases sitting between them. The CDR3 is 14 residues long. The CDR3 loop reads CASSDVTGKETQYF. CDR3 in DNA: TGCGCCAGCAGCGACGTAACAGGGAAAGAGACCCAGTACTTC.

The CDR3 spells CASSSRLGGGGHLTGELFF. CDR3 sequence (DNA): TGTGCCAGCAGCTCACGCCTGGGGGGCGGGGGACACCTCACCGGGGAGCTGTTTTTT. The gene calls are TRBV7-9 and TRBJ2-2; maybe TRBD2 (7 bases). The CDR3 has 19 residues. V gave up 4 bases and J gave up 4 bases, with 25 bases separating them. Germline V gene sequence: CDR1 SEHNR, CDR2 FQNEAQ (reference sequence).

This clonotype has only a few counts. This chain connects TRBV18 to TRBJ2-5; 10 bases fit TRBD2. The end of the DNA aligns better with TRBJ2-7, so the J call may be wrong. The germline CDR1 and CDR2 sequences are KGHSH and LQKENI. This CDR3 comprises 14 residues. The CDR3 DNA is TGTGCCAGCTCACCACCAGCGGGAGGGGGCGAGCAGTACTTC. Protein: CASSPPAGGGEQYF.

Comment on this clonotype: Relative to the germline gene, one junction end is altered; a read error may explain this. The chain recombines TRBV9 with TRBJ2-3; a possible D gene is TRBD2 (6 bases). The CDR3 is made up of 17 amino acids. Germline CDR1 is SGDLS and CDR2 is YYNGEE. The chain's CDR3 is CASSVGRTTFSTDTQYF. CDR3 DNA sequence: TGTGCCAGCAGCGTCGGCAGGACTACCTTTAGCACAGATACACAGTATTTT.

V and J are TRBV12-3 or TRBV12-4 and TRBJ2-5; 7 positions agree with TRBD1. The J call could be wrong; TRBJ2-7 is a better fit for the DNA end. The CDR3 sequence is 13 residues long. CDR3 bases: TGTGCCAGTTTAATGGCAGGGGGCTACGAGCAGTACTTC. Protein product: CASLMAGGYEQYF.